This T cell receptor beta chain emerged from a study of blood T cell repertoires in COVID-19. On the study more broadly: T cells, B-cell-depleted T cells, or PBMCs provided the cDNA or gDNA that served as material.

There are 15 residues in the CDR3. Germline CDR1 and CDR2: SGHRS and YFSETQ. V was pared by 0 bases and J by 0 bases, with 9 bases between. This table comes from immunoSEQ multiplex PCR, and its TCRdb copy is limited to in-frame clones, with some not included. The data hold about 140,000 clones, with around 80% observed a single time. In its sample, this clone was seen a few times. This TCR was recovered from a man in his forties or fifties with acute or convalescent COVID-19. This chain connects TRBV5-1 to TRBJ1-1; D unresolved. Material for sequencing was peripheral blood. CDR3 sequence: CASSLVTVMNTEAFF. Written as DNA, the CDR3 is TGCGCCAGCAGCTTGGTTACGGTCATGAACACTGAAGCTTTCTTT.